This TCR beta chain was recovered during a study of T cells in Graves' hyperthyroidism and ophthalmopathy. This CDR3 contains 15 residues. Germline V gives CDR1 SEHNR, CDR2 FQNEAQ (reference sequence). V was pared by 7 bases and J by 8 bases, with 12 bases of the junction left unmatched. Researchers took RNA transcripts and amplified the TCR beta CDR3 regions from them. The primer set for the first-round RT-PCR of the TCR CDR3 was HTBI. TCRdb ran MiXCR on the multiplex PCR reads and lists one entry per CDR3 protein. The sample yields fewer than 500,000 distinct CDR3 sequences, about 14% seen once. The sequence was obtained from a man aged 18 to 30 with Graves' ophthalmopathy. V usage is TRBV7-9 and J usage is TRBJ2-1; 9 nucleotides match TRBD1. Source material: blood. This chain's CDR3 is CASNKQGAQVYEQFF. DNA of the CDR3: TGTGCCAGCAACAAACAGGGGGCCCAGGTGTATGAGCAGTTCTTC.